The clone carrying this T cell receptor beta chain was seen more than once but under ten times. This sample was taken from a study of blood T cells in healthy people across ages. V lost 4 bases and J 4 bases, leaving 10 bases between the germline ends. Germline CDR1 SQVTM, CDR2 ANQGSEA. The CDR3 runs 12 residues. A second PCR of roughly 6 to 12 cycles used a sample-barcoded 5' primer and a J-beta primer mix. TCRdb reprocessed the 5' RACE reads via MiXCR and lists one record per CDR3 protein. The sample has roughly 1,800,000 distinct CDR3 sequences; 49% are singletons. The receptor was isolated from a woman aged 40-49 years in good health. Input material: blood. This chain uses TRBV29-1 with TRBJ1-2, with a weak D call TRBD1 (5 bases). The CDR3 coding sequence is TGCAGCGTTGGTACAGGCCCCTATGGCTACACCTTC. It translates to CSVGTGPYGYTF.